Listed here are 30 T cell receptor beta chains from one sample, sequenced in a study of T cell responses to AZD1222 COVID-19 vaccine. Some clones are missing from TCRdb's copy, which holds only in-frame ones; the method was immunoSEQ multiplex PCR. The sample lists 180,000 or so clones; 85% to 90% were seen once. The sample here was peripheral blood, taken on day 0 of AZD1222 vaccination. The source of these receptors is an adult in good health.

As for this clone: One junction end disagrees with the germline gene, perhaps due to a read error. J is TRBJ1-1 and V is TRBV6-1; D is uncertain. This CDR3 has 12 amino acids. Per germline, CDR1 MNHNS and CDR2 SASEGT. The CDR3 sequence: CASRDRVAEAFF. As DNA, the CDR3 is TGTGCCAGCCGTGATAGAGTCGCTGAAGCTTTCTTT.

As to this clone: In the same sample, other DNA sequences code for this CDR3. The chain joins TRBV19 to TRBJ1-1, with D perhaps TRBD1 (5 bases). Trimming pared 7 bases from V and 1 base from J, leaving 16 bases between. The CDR3 covers 15 residues. The germline V gene has CDR1 LNHDA and CDR2 SQIVND (reference sequence). CDR3 sequence reads: CASTPGRQRNTEAFF. The CDR3 DNA follows: TGTGCCAGTACCCCAGGGAGGCAGAGGAACACTGAAGCTTTCTTT.

V gene TRBV7-2 combines with J gene TRBJ2-2; no clear D gene. This CDR3 contains 13 residues. V was cut by 0 bases and J by 5 bases, with 4 bases left in between. Germline loops: CDR1 SGHTA, CDR2 FQGNSA. The CDR3: CASSLAKTGELFF. For the CDR3, the DNA is TGTGCCAGCAGCTTAGCTAAGACCGGGGAGCTGTTTTTT.

V and J are TRBV28 and TRBJ1-3; no firm D call. Germline-derived CDR1 and CDR2 are MDHEN and SYDVKM. CDR3 size: 12 residues. Trimming stripped 4 bases from V and 11 bases from J, with 12 bases between. This CDR3 is CASSSQSSAIYF. CDR3 sequence (DNA): TGTGCCAGCAGTTCCCAATCAAGCGCCATATATTTT.

The CDR3 region is CAISVGTGTLKGYTF. The CDR3 DNA reads TGTGCCATCAGTGTCGGGACAGGGACCTTGAAAGGCTACACCTTC. This chain links TRBV10-3 with TRBJ1-2, with 9 bases that match TRBD1. CDR3 size: 15 residues. The junction had 11 bases not matched to a gene; V was cut back by 4 bases and J by 8 bases. Germline V gene lookup returns CDR1 ENHRY and CDR2 SYGVKD.

The chain uses TRBV27 and TRBJ1-5, with D hard to call. Germline-derived CDR1 and CDR2 are MNHEY and SMNVEV (reference sequence). The CDR3 has 13 amino acids. V gave up 8 bases and J gave up 4 bases, with 12 bases separating them. The CDR3 here is CASRSNLNQPQHF. CDR3 sequence (DNA): TGTGCCAGCCGGAGCAACCTGAATCAGCCCCAGCATTTT.

The chain uses TRBV15 and TRBJ1-1; no clear D. CDR1 and CDR2 from the germline V gene are LNHNV and YYDKDF (reference sequence). The length of the CDR3 is 13 residues. Trimming removed 0 bases at V and 8 bases at J, with 10 bases between. CDR3 loop: CATSRDQGLEAFF. CDR3 coding DNA: TGTGCCACCAGCAGAGATCAAGGCCTAGAAGCTTTCTTT. Full variable domain (missing parts from reference TRBV15 and TRBJ1-1): DAMVIQNPRYQVTQFGKPVTLSCSQTLNHNVMYWYQQKSSQAPKLLFHYYDKDFNNEADTPDNFQSRRPNTSFCFLDIRSPGLGDTAMYLCATSRDQGLEAFFGQGTRLTVV.

The gene calls are TRBV30 and TRBJ2-1; TRBD2 matches 13 bases. V lost 8 bases, J lost 6 bases, and 16 bases stayed unmatched. The length of the CDR3 is 17 residues. Germline V CDR1 and CDR2: GTSNPN, SVGIG (reference sequence). The CDR3 spells CASYGTSGVNLPNEQFF. Written as DNA, the CDR3 is TGTGCCAGTTATGGGACTAGCGGGGTTAACCTCCCCAATGAGCAGTTCTTC.

The chain carries TRBV10-3 and TRBJ1-5, with D possibly being TRBD1 (6 bases). Trimming took off 6 bases at V and 2 bases at J, with 11 bases between the two ends. Germline lookup yields CDR1 ENHRY and CDR2 SYGVKD. CDR3 length: 14 amino acids. This CDR3 is CAIRGDNGNQPQHF. The DNA of the CDR3 is TGTGCCATCAGAGGGGACAATGGCAATCAGCCCCAGCATTTT.

The V and J genes are TRBV19 and TRBJ1-5; D unresolved. CDR3 length: 13 residues. Germline assignment: CDR1 LNHDA and CDR2 SQIVND (reference sequence). V dropped 7 bases and J dropped 4 bases, with 11 bases sitting between them. CDR3 sequence: CASTAAANQPQHF. The DNA of the CDR3 is TGTGCCAGTACGGCAGCGGCGAATCAGCCCCAGCATTTT.

This chain links TRBV24-1 with TRBJ2-5, with TRBD1 matching 7 bases. Germline V gene lookup returns CDR1 KGHDR and CDR2 SFDVKD. J lost 3 bases, V lost 5 bases, and 8 bases had no gene match. This CDR3 has 15 residues. DNA for the CDR3: TGTGCCACCAGTGGGACCCCGACAGGGAAAGAGACCCAGTACTTC. It encodes CATSGTPTGKETQYF.

The rearrangement uses TRBV5-1 and TRBJ1-1; 7 bases align to TRBD1. Germline values: CDR1 SGHRS, CDR2 YFSETQ. V lost 0 bases to trimming and J lost 1 base; unmatched junction nucleotides: 9. The CDR3 has 17 residues. CDR3: CASSLAIMTGTNTEAFF. CDR3 coding DNA: TGCGCCAGCAGCTTGGCCATCATGACAGGGACGAACACTGAAGCTTTCTTT.

The chain joins TRBV21-1 to TRBJ1-2; the table's TRBD1 call for D was not verified on the DNA. TRBV21-1 is a pseudogene. CDR3 size: 14 residues. In DNA, the CDR3 is TGTGCCAGCAGCCCCCGACAGTTGAACTATGGCTACACCTTC. It yields the protein CASSPRQLNYGYTF.

The chain employs TRBV24-1 and TRBJ1-1; a possible D gene is TRBD1 (6 bases). The CDR3 sequence is 14 residues long. CDR1 is KGHDR and CDR2 is SFDVKD in the germline V gene. V was pared by 2 bases and J by 8 bases, with 14 bases between. CDR3 in amino acids: CATSDSTRGPEAFF. CDR3 sequence (DNA): TGTGCCACCAGTGATTCAACCAGGGGTCCAGAAGCTTTCTTT.

This clone was seen only a few times. The chain employs TRBV7-2 and TRBJ1-2; D unresolved. The CDR3 is made up of 13 amino acids. V shed 2 bases and J shed 6 bases, with 10 bases lying between them. Germline V gives CDR1 SGHTA, CDR2 FQGNSA. Here the CDR3 DNA reads TGTGCCAGCAGCTTAATACAAATAGATGGCTACACCTTC. The encoded protein is CASSLIQIDGYTF.

The genes are TRBV19 and TRBJ1-1; TRBD1 might be the D (5 bases). The CDR3 loop spans 14 amino acids. Deletions cut 4 bases from V and 5 bases from J, with 14 bases between. Looked up from germline, CDR1 is LNHDA and CDR2 is SQIVND (reference sequence). DNA of the CDR3: TGTGCCAGTAGTACCCAGTTTAAGGGGACTGAAGCTTTCTTT. Protein: CASSTQFKGTEAFF.

The gene calls are TRBV3-1 (or the pseudogene TRBV3-2) and TRBJ2-1; perhaps TRBD1 as D (5 bases). CDR3 length: 15 amino acids. V dropped 4 bases and J dropped 0 bases, with 10 bases sitting between them. The germline V gene has CDR1 LGHDT and CDR2 YNNKEL (reference sequence). CDR3 DNA sequence: TGTGCCAGCAGCCGGGGCCTGAGCTCCTACAATGAGCAGTTCTTC. Translating it yields CASSRGLSSYNEQFF.

A remark on this clone: This may be a read error, as it is one base from a much larger clone. The V and J genes are TRBV7-8 and TRBJ1-6; no reliable D call. V was shortened by 3 bases and J by 0 bases, with 6 bases between the two germline ends. Germline CDR1 reads SGHVS; CDR2 reads FQNEAQ. The CDR3 extends over 15 amino acids. The DNA of the CDR3 is TGTGCCAGCAGCTTTGATAGCTCCTATAATTCACCCCTCCACTTT. It translates to CASSFDSSYNSPLHF.

The V gene is TRBV7-2, the J gene TRBJ2-1, with D possibly TRBD1 on 6 matching bases. The germline gives CDR1 SGHTA, CDR2 FQGNSA. The CDR3 consists of 16 residues. Trimming removed 2 bases from V and 9 bases from J, with 20 bases in between. CDR3 amino acids: CASSLNPGGRAGEQFF. The CDR3 DNA reads as TGTGCCAGCAGCTTAAATCCTGGGGGCCGCGCTGGTGAGCAGTTCTTC.

The chain links TRBV9 to TRBJ1-4; maybe TRBD1 (6 bases). The CDR3 extends over 15 amino acids. V was shortened by 1 base and J by 6 bases, with 13 bases between the two germline ends. The germline CDR1 and CDR2 sequences are SGDLS and YYNGEE. In DNA form, the CDR3 reads TGTGCCAGCAGCGTAAGGGGCAGGGGTGATGAAAAACTGTTTTTT. It specifies CASSVRGRGDEKLFF.

The rearrangement joins TRBV28 to TRBJ1-2, with 12 bases aligning to TRBD1. V shed 6 bases and J 3 bases; nucleotides not matched to a gene: 5. Germline lookup yields CDR1 MDHEN and CDR2 SYDVKM. The CDR3 is 15 residues long. The CDR3 coding sequence is TGTGCCAGCAGCGGGACAGGGGGCCTTGACTATGGCTACACCTTC. Translated, it gives CASSGTGGLDYGYTF.

The V gene is TRBV27, the J gene TRBJ1-6; 7 bases align to TRBD1. Trimming at V came to 2 bases and at J to 7 bases, leaving 11 bases not matched to a gene. Germline V lookup: CDR1 MNHEY, CDR2 SMNVEV (reference sequence). The CDR3 is made up of 17 amino acids. CDR3 sequence reads: CASSLMGRQGGNSPLHF. The CDR3 region has the DNA TGTGCCAGCAGTTTAATGGGTAGACAGGGCGGGAATTCACCCCTCCACTTT.

V usage is TRBV19 and J usage is TRBJ2-7, with TRBD2 as a possible D gene (5 bases). The germline gives CDR1 LNHDA, CDR2 SQIVND (reference sequence). V was shortened by 5 bases and J by 4 bases, with 12 bases between the two germline ends. This CDR3 region has 13 residues. CDR3 nucleotides: TGTGCCAGTAGTGCGCGGGTACCGTACGAGCAGTACTTC. Its protein is CASSARVPYEQYF.

The V and J genes are TRBV6-2 or TRBV6-3 and TRBJ1-6, with D perhaps matching TRBD1 (6 bases). Trimming left V 2 bases short and J 9 bases short, with 14 bases between. CDR1 is MNHEY, CDR2 SVGEGT, per germline. The CDR3 extends over 15 amino acids. The CDR3 sequence: CASSYGQRSGSPLHF. CDR3 sequence (DNA): TGTGCCAGCAGTTACGGACAGAGGAGCGGTTCACCCCTCCACTTT.

The chain links TRBV18 to TRBJ2-7; TRBD1 matches at 7 bases. Germline values: CDR1 KGHSH, CDR2 LQKENI. Trimming cost V 6 bases and J 3 bases; bases outside gene matches: 8. This CDR3 has 14 amino acids. This CDR3 is CASSMTGFFYEQYF. CDR3 DNA: TGTGCCAGCTCCATGACAGGGTTCTTCTACGAGCAGTACTTC.

A single count supports this clone. Here the CDR3 DNA reads TGCGCCAGCAGTGTTCAGGCCCGAGGGACTGAAGCTTTCTTT. Protein product: CASSVQARGTEAFF. The J gene is TRBJ1-1, the V gene TRBV10-2; D remains ambiguous. The germline V gene encodes CDR1 WSHSY and CDR2 SAAADI. Deletions cut 4 bases from V and 5 bases from J, with 14 bases between. This CDR3 contains 14 residues.

This clone has only a few counts. J is TRBJ2-1 and V is TRBV10-3, with 8 bases identical to TRBD2. V lost 3 bases, J lost 8 bases, and 15 bases stayed unmatched. CDR3 size: 17 residues. Germline V gene data show CDR1 as ENHRY and CDR2 as SYGVKD. As DNA, the CDR3 is TGTGCCATCAGTGATCCAAACCTAGCGGGCCCTGCGTATGAGCAGTTCTTC. It yields the protein CAISDPNLAGPAYEQFF.

The chain combines TRBV28 with TRBJ1-6; no clear D. This CDR3 contains 13 residues. Germline-derived CDR1 and CDR2 are MDHEN and SYDVKM. Deletions cut 2 bases from V and 6 bases from J, with 5 bases between. The CDR3 DNA is TGTGCCAGCAGTTTAGCGGGTAATTCACCCCTCCACTTT. This translates into CASSLAGNSPLHF. Complete variable domain (other parts from reference TRBV28 and TRBJ1-6): DVKVTQSSRYLVKRTGEKVFLECVQDMDHENMFWYRQDPGLGLRLIYFSYDVKMKEKGDIPEGYSVSREKKERFSLILESASTNQTSMYLCASSLAGNSPLHFGNGTRLTVT.

The rearrangement uses TRBV28 and TRBJ1-6; the D gene is possibly TRBD1 (5 bases). Germline V gives CDR1 MDHEN, CDR2 SYDVKM. V lost 5 bases to trimming and J lost 0 bases, with 17 bases between them. The CDR3 is 18 residues long. In DNA form, the CDR3 reads TGTGCCAGCAGTCAACCGACAGCTTGGAGCTCCTATAATTCACCCCTCCACTTT. Residues: CASSQPTAWSSYNSPLHF.

On this clone: Other DNA sequences from this sample encode an identical CDR3 as well. The J gene is TRBJ1-4, the V gene TRBV10-3; a weak D match, TRBD1 (6 bases). The CDR3 runs 13 residues. Germline loops: CDR1 ENHRY, CDR2 SYGVKD. V was pared by 0 bases and J by 8 bases, with 7 bases between. For the CDR3, the DNA is TGTGCCATCAGTGAGTCGAGGGGGGAAAAACTGTTTTTT. Amino acid sequence: CAISESRGEKLFF.